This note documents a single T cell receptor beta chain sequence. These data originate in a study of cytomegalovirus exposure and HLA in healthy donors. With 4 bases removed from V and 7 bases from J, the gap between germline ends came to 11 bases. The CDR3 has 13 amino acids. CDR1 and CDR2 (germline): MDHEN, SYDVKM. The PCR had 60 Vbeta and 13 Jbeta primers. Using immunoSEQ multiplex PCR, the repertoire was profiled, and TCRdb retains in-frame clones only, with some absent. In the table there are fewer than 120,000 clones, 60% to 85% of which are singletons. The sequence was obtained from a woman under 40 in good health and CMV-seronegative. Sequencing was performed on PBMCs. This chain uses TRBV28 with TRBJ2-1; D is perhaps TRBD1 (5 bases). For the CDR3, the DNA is TGTGCCAGCAGTTCCAGGGTCGGTAATGAGCAGTTCTTC. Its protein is CASSSRVGNEQFF.